The 27 T cell receptor beta chains reported below all come from one sample, sequenced in a study of T cells after yellow fever vaccination. TCRdb re-derived calls from the 5' RACE reads in MiXCR, one entry per CDR3 protein. The table shows about 310,000 distinct CDR3 sequences, with 3.6% occurring only once. The source material was PBMCs, sampled on the day of the yellow fever booster vaccination. The receptors were sampled from a man younger than 35 who received the YFV17D yellow fever vaccine.

This clonotype has just a few counts. V and J are TRBV5-1 and TRBJ2-2; 7 bases fit TRBD1. CDR3 length: 17 residues. V lost 4 bases to trimming and J lost 0 bases; unmatched junction nucleotides: 9. Germline V gene sequence: CDR1 SGHRS, CDR2 YFSETQ. As DNA, the CDR3 is TGCGCCAGCAGCCGGGACCCAGGGGGATCGAACACCGGGGAGCTGTTTTTT. It specifies CASSRDPGGSNTGELFF. The variable domain in full, completed from reference TRBV5-1 and TRBJ2-2, reads KAGVTQTPRYLIKTRGQQVTLSCSPISGHRSVSWYQQTPGQGLQFLFEYFSETQRNKGNFPGRFSGRQFSNSRSEMNVSTLELGDSALYLCASSRDPGGSNTGELFFGEGSRLTVL.

This clonotype was counted many times. The V and J genes are TRBV4-3 and TRBJ2-2; no reliable D call. The V gene lost 1 base and the J gene lost 0 bases, with 6 bases spanning the gap. The CDR3 covers 15 residues. CDR1 and CDR2 (germline): LGHNA, YSLEER. Here the CDR3 DNA reads TGCGCCAGCAGCCAAGTTTTCCCGAACACCGGGGAGCTGTTTTTT. It translates to CASSQVFPNTGELFF.

This clonotype appeared many times. The genes are TRBV7-2 and TRBJ2-3; D gene unclear. The germline V gene has CDR1 SGHTA and CDR2 FQGNSA. The CDR3 loop spans 14 amino acids. The V end was cut by 0 bases, the J end by 5 bases, with 9 bases between. CDR3 DNA: TGTGCCAGCAGCTTAGCGGTAACCCGAGATACGCAGTATTTT. It yields the protein CASSLAVTRDTQYF.

This clonotype has ten or more counts. The rearrangement links TRBV5-1 to TRBJ2-5, with no clear D. Germline CDR1 and CDR2: SGHRS and YFSETQ. The CDR3 has 14 residues. Trimming cost V 4 bases and J 2 bases, with 12 bases left between them. The CDR3 DNA is TGCGCCAGCAGCATAAGCCGGTTACAAGAGACCCAGTACTTC. Translated: CASSISRLQETQYF.

This clonotype was found a few times. The V gene is TRBV2, the J gene TRBJ2-5, with TRBD2 matching 8 bases. The CDR3 consists of 15 residues. Losses at the gene ends were 8 bases for V and 5 bases for J; bases not matched to a gene: 13. CDR1 and CDR2 (germline): SNHLY, FYNNEI. The CDR3: CASVGAAGAGETQYF. CDR3 nucleotide sequence: TGTGCCAGCGTCGGGGCAGCGGGGGCCGGGGAGACCCAGTACTTC.

At least ten counts were recorded for this clonotype. The rearrangement uses TRBV9 and TRBJ2-5; D is possibly TRBD1 or TRBD2 (6 bases each). The V gene lost 4 bases and the J gene lost 5 bases, with 15 bases spanning the gap. The CDR3 contains 14 residues. The V gene's germline CDR1 is SGDLS and CDR2 YYNGEE. CDR3 nucleotide sequence: TGTGCCAGCAGCCCATATGGGGGGCGTGAGACCCAGTACTTC. This translates into CASSPYGGRETQYF.

This chain joins TRBV5-4 and TRBJ1-2; TRBD1 matches 8 bases. The junction had 6 bases not matched to a gene; V was cut back by 6 bases and J by 2 bases. CDR3 length: 14 amino acids. The germline gives CDR1 SGHNT, CDR2 YYREEE (reference sequence). Written as DNA, the CDR3 is TGTGCCAGCAACGGACAGGGAGCAAACTATGGCTACACCTTC. Translation gives CASNGQGANYGYTF.

In this sample, this clonotype turned up a few times. The chain combines TRBV5-8 with TRBJ2-3; D is unclear. Germline V lookup: CDR1 SGHTS, CDR2 YDEGEE. The germline V and J ends were trimmed by 2 bases and 0 bases, with 13 bases remaining between them. The CDR3 totals 16 residues. The CDR3 protein is CASSLSTSASTDTQYF. In nucleotides, the CDR3 is TGTGCCAGCAGCTTATCGACATCTGCTAGCACAGATACGCAGTATTTT.

In this sample, this clonotype turned up many times. J is TRBJ2-7 and V is TRBV6-1; D is undetermined. The CDR3 loop spans 10 amino acids. Trimming removed 4 bases at V and 6 bases at J, with 4 bases between. CDR1 and CDR2 from the germline V gene are MNHNS and SASEGT. CDR3 in amino acids: CASSGSEQYF. Here the CDR3 DNA reads TGTGCCAGCAGTGGTAGCGAGCAGTACTTC.

The gene calls are TRBV13 and TRBJ2-3; maybe TRBD2 (6 bases). The CDR3 sequence is 17 residues long. CDR1 is PRHDT, CDR2 FYEKMQ, per germline (reference sequence). Trimming took 4 bases from V and 3 from J, leaving 20 bases between them. The CDR3 loop is CASSWSGWASETDTQYF. CDR3 nucleotides: TGTGCCAGCAGCTGGTCGGGGTGGGCTAGCGAGACAGATACGCAGTATTTT.

This clonotype has only a few counts. The gene calls are TRBV19 and TRBJ2-7; possibly TRBD1 for D (6 bases). Germline V CDR1 and CDR2: LNHDA, SQIVND (reference sequence). The V and J ends lost 6 bases and 4 bases respectively, with 16 bases between them. This CDR3 contains 14 residues. Here the CDR3 reads CASSTGWPQYEQYF. In DNA form, the CDR3 reads TGTGCCAGTAGCACAGGGTGGCCCCAATACGAGCAGTACTTC. The full variable domain, completed using reference TRBV19 and TRBJ2-7, is DGGITQSPKYLFRKEGQNVTLSCEQNLNHDAMYWYRQDPGQGLRLIYYSQIVNDFQKGDIAEGYSVSREKKESFPLTVTSAQKNPTAFYLCASSTGWPQYEQYFGPGTRLTVT.

This clonotype was counted a few times. The chain uses TRBV7-2 and TRBJ2-4; TRBD1 aligns across 8 bases. The trim removed 1 base at V and 2 bases at J, leaving 1 base unmatched. The CDR3 contains 15 residues. The germline V gene has CDR1 SGHTA and CDR2 FQGNSA. The CDR3 loop is CASSLGQGTKNIQYF. The DNA of the CDR3 is TGTGCCAGCAGCTTAGGACAGGGGACCAAAAACATTCAGTACTTC.

This clonotype has a count of ten or more. The chain combines TRBV7-2 with TRBJ2-5; possible D gene TRBD2, 5 bases. The CDR3 has 13 amino acids. V lost 2 bases and J 7 bases, leaving 11 bases between the germline ends. The germline gives CDR1 SGHTA, CDR2 FQGNSA. The CDR3 protein is CASSLLESGTQYF. For the CDR3, the DNA is TGTGCCAGCAGCTTACTAGAAAGCGGGACCCAGTACTTC.

The rearrangement joins TRBV7-9 to TRBJ1-2; TRBD1 might be the D (6 bases). The germline CDR1 and CDR2 sequences are SEHNR and FQNEAQ (reference sequence). Trimming stripped 2 bases from V and 3 bases from J, with 16 bases between. The CDR3 length is 16 residues. The CDR3 spells CASSLKQGLHHYGYTF. In nucleotides, the CDR3 is TGTGCCAGCAGCTTAAAACAGGGCCTACACCACTATGGCTACACCTTC.

The V and J genes are TRBV12-3 or TRBV12-4 and TRBJ2-3, with D perhaps matching TRBD2 (5 bases). CDR3 size: 14 residues. Between the trimmed V and J ends, which lost 3 bases and 2 bases, there was a span of 9 bases. The CDR3 loop is CASSFIGITDTQYF. The CDR3 DNA follows: TGTGCCAGCAGTTTCATCGGGATCACAGATACGCAGTATTTT.

Many counts were recorded for this clonotype. The V call is TRBV6-2 or TRBV6-3, the J call TRBJ2-5, with D tentatively TRBD2 (5 bases). Germline V gene sequence: CDR1 MNHEY, CDR2 SVGEGT. The CDR3 is 14 amino acids. Trimming took off 4 bases at V and 2 bases at J, with 11 bases between the two ends. The DNA for the CDR3 is TGTGCCAGCAGTTTCCCGTCGGGGCAAGAGACCCAGTACTTC. This sequence encodes CASSFPSGQETQYF.

This clonotype was seen many times. This chain links TRBV5-5 with TRBJ2-1; 8 nucleotides line up with TRBD2. This CDR3 spans 16 amino acids. Germline-derived CDR1 and CDR2 are SGHKS and YYEKEE (reference sequence). Trimming removed 5 bases from V and 6 bases from J; junction bases left unmatched: 13. CDR3 sequence reads: CASSLSRGGSGNEQFF. CDR3 coding DNA: TGTGCCAGCAGTCTCTCTCGCGGGGGGAGCGGCAATGAGCAGTTCTTC.

This clonotype was seen repeatedly, ten times or more. The rearrangement uses TRBV27 and TRBJ2-7; D is perhaps TRBD1 (6 bases). V dropped 6 bases and J dropped 5 bases, with 14 bases sitting between them. CDR3 size: 13 residues. The germline V gene has CDR1 MNHEY and CDR2 SMNVEV (reference sequence). DNA of the CDR3: TGTGCCAGCAGGCTCACCACAGGGCACGAGCAGTACTTC. Its translation: CASRLTTGHEQYF.

V is TRBV6-5 and J is TRBJ2-5, with 7 bases aligning to TRBD1. V trimming: 6 bases; J trimming: 5 bases; junction bases outside the gene matches: 15. The germline CDR1 and CDR2 sequences are MNHEY and SVGAGI. This CDR3 is built from 16 residues. The CDR3 loop is CASRPQGMVNLETQYF. Written as DNA, the CDR3 is TGTGCCAGCAGACCACAGGGGATGGTGAACCTGGAGACCCAGTACTTC.

This clonotype was picked up many times. At one of its ends the junction is not consistent with the germline gene, which may arise from a read error. V gene TRBV7-2 combines with J gene TRBJ2-7; D unclear. Looked up from germline, CDR1 is SGHTA and CDR2 is FQGNSA. The CDR3 totals 9 residues. CDR3 bases: TGTGCCAGCAGCGCCGACCTTCCTTTC. Translating gives CASSADLPF. The full variable domain, rest sourced from reference TRBV7-2 and TRBJ2-7, is GAGVSQSPSNKVTEKGKDVELRCDPISGHTALYWYRQSLGQGLEFLIYFQGNSAPDKSGLPSDRFSAERTGGSVSTLTIQRTQQEDSAVYLCASSADLPFGPGTRLTVT.

The table lists this clonotype with a few counts. This chain uses TRBV12-3 or TRBV12-4 with TRBJ1-4; D is undetermined. Trimming left V 3 bases short and J 5 bases short, with 10 bases between. CDR3 length equals 14 residues. This CDR3 is CASSLTAVNEKLFF. The CDR3 coding sequence is TGTGCCAGCAGTTTGACTGCGGTGAATGAAAAACTGTTTTTT.

This clonotype was counted many times. This sequence joins TRBV18 and TRBJ1-1, with 8 nucleotides matching TRBD1. The junction had 10 bases not matched to a gene; V was cut back by 6 bases and J by 4 bases. The germline V gene has CDR1 KGHSH and CDR2 LQKENI. The CDR3 extends over 15 amino acids. The CDR3 bases are TGTGCCAGCTCCCTAGGACAGGGAAGTCTCACTGAAGCTTTCTTT. Translated, it gives CASSLGQGSLTEAFF.

This clonotype was observed at least ten times. The chain couples TRBV3-1 to TRBJ2-1; no clear D gene. The germline gives CDR1 LGHDT, CDR2 YNNKEL (reference sequence). Trimming cost V 0 bases and J 10 bases, with 13 bases left between them. There are 14 residues in the CDR3. The CDR3, as DNA: TGTGCCAGCAGCCAAGATGTTGATCGGTACGAGCAGTTCTTC. Translation gives CASSQDVDRYEQFF.

The CDR3: CASSIGVAYGYTF. The CDR3 DNA follows: TGTGCCAGTAGTATCGGGGTTGCCTATGGCTACACCTTC. The J gene is TRBJ1-2, the V gene TRBV19; D ambiguous. V was shortened by 3 bases and J by 4 bases, with 9 bases between the two germline ends. The germline CDR1 and CDR2 sequences are LNHDA and SQIVND (reference sequence). The CDR3 is 13 amino acids.

This chain joins TRBV4-3 and TRBJ2-7; D ambiguous. Germline lookup yields CDR1 LGHNA and CDR2 YSLEER. Trimming took 1 base from V and 6 from J, leaving 13 bases between them. The CDR3 runs to 14 residues. The CDR3 here is CASSQAPKEAEQYF. CDR3 in DNA: TGCGCCAGCAGCCAAGCTCCCAAAGAAGCCGAGCAGTACTTC.

This clonotype was observed many times. The rearrangement joins TRBV7-2 to TRBJ2-1; maybe TRBD1 (6 bases). CDR3 size: 17 residues. The V gene's germline CDR1 is SGHTA and CDR2 FQGNSA. Trimming removed 6 bases from V and 0 bases from J, with 18 bases in between. CDR3: CASSRTGSSGSYNEQFF. CDR3 nucleotide sequence: TGTGCCAGCAGTCGTACAGGGTCCTCTGGCTCCTACAATGAGCAGTTCTTC.

V gene TRBV20-1 combines with J gene TRBJ2-7, with a possible D match to TRBD2 (6 bases). CDR3 length equals 14 residues. The V end lost 6 bases, the J end lost 1 base, and 16 bases lay between the germline ends. CDR1 is DFQATT and CDR2 is SNEGSKA in the germline V gene (reference sequence). CDR3 amino acids: CSAGLGPRSYEQYV. The CDR3 DNA follows: TGCAGTGCGGGACTGGGTCCTCGTTCCTACGAGCAGTACGTC.